These T cell receptor beta chains were read from a single sample in a study of control samples from healthy donors and cancer patients. The repertoire was sequenced with immunoSEQ multiplex PCR; TCRdb's copy has only in-frame clones and lacks some. Among 96,000 or so clones listed, 93% were seen once. Material for sequencing was blood. The receptors derive from a man aged 18-30 years in good health. The CDR3 runs from the conserved cysteine through the conserved F or W. A D gene is named only where the DNA matches it firmly. Only some rows state a clone size, as once, few, many or a class for expanded clones.

>NA|TRBV19|NA|TRBJ2-7|17
TGTGCCAGTAGTCCCCGTTTTATTGCAGGGACGGGGAACGAGCAGTACTTC
CASSPRFIAGTGNEQYF
>NA|TRBV5-4|NA|TRBJ1-1|13
TGTGCCAGCAGCTTGGGGTTTAACACTGAAGCTTTCTTT
CASSLGFNTEAFF
>NA|TRBV27|NA|TRBJ1-5|15
TGTGCCAGCAGTGGTGGGAGCTATAGCAATCAGCCCCAGCATTTT
CASSGGSYSNQPQHF
>few|TRBV6-4|NA|TRBJ1-1|14
TGTGCCAGCAGTGCAGACAGAGAGAATGATGAAGCTTTCTTT
CASSADRENDEAFF
>NA|TRBV3-1/TRBV3-2|NA|TRBJ2-6|16
TGTGCCAGCAGCCAAGAGGGGATGACTGGGGCCAACGTCCTGACTTTC
CASSQEGMTGANVLTF
>NA|TRBV9|TRBD1|TRBJ2-1|14
TGTGCCAGCAGCGTCACAGGGGGCGGGAATGAGCAGTTCTTC
CASSVTGGGNEQFF
>NA|TRBV6-5|TRBD2|TRBJ2-3|13
TGTGCCAGCCGACTAGCGGGCACAGATACGCAGTATTTT
CASRLAGTDTQYF
>NA|TRBV6-5|NA|TRBJ2-5|13
TGTGCCAGCAGGCAAGTGAAGGACGAGACCCAGTACTTC
CASRQVKDETQYF
>NA|TRBV5-1|NA|TRBJ2-2|15
TGCGCCAGCAGCCCCGGCTTTACGAACACCGGGGAGCTGTTTTTT
CASSPGFTNTGELFF
>once|TRBV4-1|NA|TRBJ1-5|14
TGCGCCAGCAGCCAAGAGCGAGTAAATCAGCCCCAGCATTTT
CASSQERVNQPQHF
>NA|TRBV27|NA|TRBJ2-5|14
TGTGCCAGCAGTTCAGGAGGGCCAGGGGAGACCCAGTACTTC
CASSSGGPGETQYF
>NA|TRBV29-1|NA|TRBJ2-7|15
TGCAGCCCGCCTGACCCTGACCCAGGGGCCTACGAGCAGTACTTC
CSPPDPDPGAYEQYF
>NA|TRBV25-1|NA|TRBJ1-6|14
TGTGCCGGCTCGGGGGCGGAGGATAATTCACCCCTCCACTTT
CAGSGAEDNSPLHF
>NA|TRBV6-5|TRBD2|TRBJ2-7|15
TGTGCCAGCAGCCACAGGGCTAGCGGGAGGAACGAGCAGTACTTC
CASSHRASGRNEQYF
>once|TRBV29-1|TRBD1|TRBJ2-2|15
TGCAGCGTTGAGCCACAGGGGGCCGGGACCGGGGAGCTGTTTTTT
CSVEPQGAGTGELFF
>NA|TRBV30|TRBD2|TRBJ2-1|16
TGTGCCTGGAGTGTATTCTTCGCGGGGGGATACAATGAGCAGTTCTTC
CAWSVFFAGGYNEQFF
>NA|TRBV5-1|TRBD1|TRBJ2-2|15
TGCGCCAGCAGCTTTGCAGGGGGCGAGACCGGGGAGCTGTTTTTT
CASSFAGGETGELFF
>NA|TRBV2|NA|TRBJ2-1|14
TGTGCCAGCGCTAGCCCAGAACTGGAGAATGAGCAGTTCTTC
CASASPELENEQFF
>NA|TRBV19|TRBD1|TRBJ1-4|15
TGTGCCACCTCTAGTGAATACAGGGGGAATGAAAAACTGTTTTTT
CATSSEYRGNEKLFF
>NA|TRBV25-1|NA|TRBJ2-7|12
TGTGCCAGCAGTGAAGGTGGGTCCGTGGAGTACTTC
CASSEGGSVEYF
>NA|TRBV19|NA|TRBJ2-3|14
TGTGCCAGTACGAGAAGGGGGGTGACAGATACGCAGTATTTT
CASTRRGVTDTQYF
>once|TRBV2|TRBD1|TRBJ1-3|16
TGTGCCAGCAGTCGGGACAGGCAAAGCTCTGGAAACACCATATATTTT
CASSRDRQSSGNTIYF
>NA|TRBV6-5|TRBD1|TRBJ1-1|13
TGTGCCAGCAGGAGGACAGGTAACACTGAAGCTTTCTTT
CASRRTGNTEAFF
>NA|TRBV7-9|TRBD2|TRBJ2-1|15
TGTGCCAGTACTCCCGGGACTAGCGGGAGTTATGAGCAGTTCTTC
CASTPGTSGSYEQFF
>NA|TRBV15|NA|TRBJ2-7|15
TGTGCCACCAGCAGAGATCGATACGCGTCCTACGAGCAGTACTTC
CATSRDRYASYEQYF
>NA|TRBV27|NA|TRBJ2-1|11
TGTGCCAGCAGTCTGCGGAATGAGCAGTTCTTC
CASSLRNEQFF
>NA|TRBV6-4|NA|TRBJ2-7|13
TGTGCCAGCAGTGACTCGGGGACTGGCGAGCAGTACTTC
CASSDSGTGEQYF
>NA|TRBV19|NA|TRBJ1-1|15
TGTGCCAGTAGTATGCCTGAGGGAGCTAACACTGAAGCTTTCTTT
CASSMPEGANTEAFF
>NA|TRBV4-2|TRBD1|TRBJ1-2|16
TGTGCCAGCAGCGAGGCCGGGACAGGGGGCCATCGGGGCTACACCTTC
CASSEAGTGGHRGYTF
>NA|TRBV7-2|TRBD1|TRBJ2-1|15
TGTGCCAGCAGCCCCCAGGGGGCATCCTACAATGAGCAGTTCTTC
CASSPQGASYNEQFF
>few|TRBV19|NA|TRBJ1-1|13
TGTGCCAGTAGTATTGGACAGAACACTGAAGCTTTCTTT
CASSIGQNTEAFF
>NA|TRBV4-2|NA|TRBJ1-1|15
TGTGCCAGCAGCCAAGATGGGGCGGGGAACACTGAAGCTTTCTTT
CASSQDGAGNTEAFF
>NA|TRBV5-4|TRBD1|TRBJ1-2|16
TGTGCCAGCAGCTCCACCCCCGGGACAGTTAACTATGGCTACACCTTC
CASSSTPGTVNYGYTF
>NA|TRBV5-6|NA|TRBJ2-1|11
TGTGCCAGCAGCTCCGCCAATGAGCAGTTCTTC
CASSSANEQFF
>NA|TRBV7-9|NA|TRBJ1-2|17
TGTGCCAGCAGCTTATTTCGCCGCGAGACACCGAACTATGGCTACACCTTC
CASSLFRRETPNYGYTF
>NA|TRBV7-8|TRBD2|TRBJ2-7|15
TGTGCCAGCAGCTTAGCTAGCGGGAGTGCCTACGAGCAGTACTTC
CASSLASGSAYEQYF
>NA|TRBV10-1|NA|TRBJ1-6|13
TGCGCCAGCAGCCTTTATCCTAGTTCACCCCTCCACTTT
CASSLYPSSPLHF
>NA|TRBV5-1|NA|TRBJ1-1|15
TGCGCCAGCAGCAGGGGCGGGGTGGAGGACACTGAAGCTTTCTTT
CASSRGGVEDTEAFF
>once|TRBV25-1|TRBD2|TRBJ2-1|15
TGTGCCAGCAGTGAATCGGCTAGCGGGGGGGCCGCGCAGTTCTTC
CASSESASGGAAQFF